Listed below are T cell receptor beta chains from one sample, sequenced in a study of beta chain features in type 1 diabetes. Repertoires were generated with immunoSEQ multiplex PCR, while TCRdb's copy carries only in-frame clones and drops some. The data hold some 290,000 clones, with roughly an eighth observed a single time. Sample: naive CD4+ T cells from blood. These receptors were taken from a man aged 25-45 years with type 1 diabetes. CDR3s include the opening cysteine and the closing phenylalanine or tryptophan. The D gene is left open where the match is weak. Only part of the rows carry a size: once, few, many, or a class if the clone is expanded.

>TRBJ2-7|few|TRBD2|TRBV27
CASSTRLAGFYEQYF
TGTGCCAGCAGTACTCGACTAGCTGGGTTCTACGAGCAGTACTTC
>TRBJ1-1|few|NA|TRBV14
CASSQGTGTKAFF
TGTGCCAGCAGCCAAGGTACAGGGACTAAAGCTTTCTTT
>TRBJ2-5|few|NA|TRBV5-6
CASSFLEGETQYF
TGTGCCAGCAGCTTCTTGGAGGGTGAGACCCAGTACTTC
>TRBJ2-5|few|TRBD2|TRBV28
CASNGGGTNQETQYF
TGTGCCAGCAATGGGGGAGGGACGAACCAAGAGACCCAGTACTTC
>TRBJ1-1|NA|NA|TRBV28
CASTNSPNTEAFF
TGTGCCAGCACTAACTCACCAAACACTGAAGCTTTCTTT
>TRBJ1-2|few|TRBD1|TRBV7-9
CASSLDRSAGGYTF
TGTGCCAGCAGCTTGGACAGGTCGGCTGGTGGCTACACCTTC
>TRBJ2-1|NA|NA|TRBV28
CASSILRSVF
TGTGCCAGCAGTATCCTGCGGTCGGTCTTC
>TRBJ2-7|NA|NA|TRBV30
CAWSGTLGTIPYEQYF
TGTGCCTGGAGCGGTACGTTAGGGACAATACCCTACGAGCAGTACTTC
>TRBJ1-1|NA|NA|TRBV21-1
CASSHQRTEAFF
TGTGCCAGCAGCCATCAGAGGACTGAAGCTTTCTTT
>TRBJ2-1|NA|TRBD2|TRBV11-3
CASSLGLADNEQFF
TGTGCCAGCAGCTTAGGGCTAGCGGACAATGAGCAGTTCTTC
>TRBJ2-1|NA|TRBD2|TRBV9
CASSVAGASGAYNEQFF
TGTGCCAGCAGCGTAGCGGGGGCTAGCGGGGCTTACAATGAGCAGTTCTTC
>TRBJ1-1|few|NA|TRBV21-1
CASNNGQGEVTEAFF
TGTGCCAGCAACAATGGGCAGGGCGAGGTCACTGAAGCTTTCTTT
>TRBJ2-1|NA|NA|TRBV7-2
CASSSRARDNEQFF
TGTGCCAGCAGTAGTAGAGCACGGGACAATGAGCAGTTCTTC
>TRBJ1-5|few|NA|TRBV15
CATSSQNNQPQHF
TGTGCCACCAGCAGCCAAAATAATCAGCCCCAGCATTTT